This T cell receptor beta chain was sequenced for a study of regulatory T cells in long-lasting Graves disease. TCR beta libraries were built with iRepertoire HTBI primers and Arm-PCR of CDR3 regions. From the multiplex PCR reads, TCRdb called clonotypes with MiXCR, one entry per CDR3 protein. The sample has fewer than 650,000 distinct CDR3 sequences; around 15% are singletons. Per germline, CDR1 MNHNS and CDR2 SASEGT. V was cut by 3 bases and J by 1 base, with 6 bases left in between. CDR3 length: 14 residues. Regarding time point: newly diagnosed GD, antithyroid drugs for less than 3 months. Making the TCR library involved RNA that had been extracted from PBMCs. These records were also assigned to another study, of T cells in Graves' hyperthyroidism and ophthalmopathy.

The chain links TRBV6-1 to TRBJ2-2; possible D gene TRBD1, 5 bases. Sequencing used peripheral blood mononuclear cells (PBMCs), obtained at new diagnosis, from a patient treated with antithyroid drugs. The clonotype originates from a woman in her 30s with Graves disease. CDR3 in amino acids: CASSDTGNTGELFF. The DNA for the CDR3 is TGTGCCAGCAGTGACACAGGGAACACCGGGGAGCTGTTTTTT.